This T cell receptor beta chain originates from a study of CD8 T cells in Susac syndrome. Study results and limitations: The study recognized that its TCR sequencing and HLA analysis covered a relatively small number of individuals.

Trimming cost V 0 bases and J 5 bases; bases outside gene matches: 4. The germline V gene encodes CDR1 SGDLS and CDR2 YYNGEE. This CDR3 has 15 amino acids. Reverse transcription of about 0.5 to 1 ug RNA used random hexamers. immunoSEQ multiplex PCR amplified TCR beta CDR3 across 54 Vbeta, 13 Jbeta. TCRdb recomputed calls from the immunoSEQ multiplex PCR reads with MiXCR, one row per CDR3 protein. Among 300,000 to 350,000 distinct CDR3 sequences listed, roughly nine tenths were seen once. Regarding this clonotype: Its specificity is unknown.

The sample taken for sequencing was CD4+ T cells from PBMCs. This receptor was obtained from a human donor with multiple sclerosis. J is TRBJ2-1 and V is TRBV9; 8 bases match TRBD2. The CDR3 loop is CASSVAGGADNEQFF. CDR3 DNA: TGTGCCAGCAGCGTAGCGGGGGGGGCCGACAATGAGCAGTTCTTC.